The clone carrying this TCR beta chain has just a few counts. Its antigen is as yet unknown. The data derive from a study of response to subunit inactivated influenza vaccine. In TCRdb, the RT-PCR reads were re-called with MiXCR into one record per CDR3 protein. In the table there are around 750,000 distinct CDR3 sequences, over 20% of which are singletons. General observations from the study: Seasonal influenza vaccination, on each occasion, was suggested by the authors to recruit few new T cells.

Germline CDR1 and CDR2: LGHDT and YNNKEL (reference sequence). V lost 3 bases, J lost 7 bases, and 2 bases stayed unmatched. The CDR3 is 12 amino acids. The sequencing here drew on PBMCs from blood, taken around 5 days after vaccination. This sequence joins TRBV3-1 and TRBJ1-2, with 7 bases identical to TRBD1. The sequence came from a man aged 50 to 59 who received an inactivated influenza vaccine. In DNA, the CDR3 is TGTGCCAGCAGCCACCAGGGGGGTGGCTACACCTTC. Protein sequence: CASSHQGGGYTF.